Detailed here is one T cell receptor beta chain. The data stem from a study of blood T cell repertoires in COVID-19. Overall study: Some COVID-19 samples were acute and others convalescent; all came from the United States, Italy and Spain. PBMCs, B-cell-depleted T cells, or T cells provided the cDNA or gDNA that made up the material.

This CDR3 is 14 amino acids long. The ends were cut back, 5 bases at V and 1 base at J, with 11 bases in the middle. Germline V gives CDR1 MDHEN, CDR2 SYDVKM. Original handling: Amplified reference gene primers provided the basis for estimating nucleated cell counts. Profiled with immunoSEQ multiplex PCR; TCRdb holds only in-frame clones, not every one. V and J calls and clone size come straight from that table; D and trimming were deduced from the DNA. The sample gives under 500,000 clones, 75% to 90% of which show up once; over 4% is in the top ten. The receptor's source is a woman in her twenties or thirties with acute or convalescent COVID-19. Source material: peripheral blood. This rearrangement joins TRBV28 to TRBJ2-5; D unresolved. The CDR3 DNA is TGTGCCAGCAGTCCAATTGACTTCCAAGAGACCCAGTACTTC. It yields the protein CASSPIDFQETQYF.